This T cell receptor (beta chain) is from a study of CD4 T cells in relation to SARS-CoV-2 and coronaviruses. Study information: Negative control cultures got HIV-1 Nef peptides or no peptide. Overall study results and limits: No donor gave both pre-pandemic and post-infection samples.

This clone was seen a handful of times. The antigen is not known. The protocol was immunoSEQ multiplex PCR, while the TCRdb copy is restricted to in-frame clones and leaves out a portion. The data hold around 16,000 clones, with approximately 73% observed a single time. Before the COVID-19 pandemic, during about 2010-2018, CD4+ T cells were taken from unexposed donors. Isolation of CD4+ T cells took place after around eleven days in culture. Sequenced material: CD4+ T cells from PBMCs, cultured in vitro. The TCR originated in a human donor in good health.

The CDR3, as DNA: TGCGCCAGCAGCTCGATGACTAGCGGGCCCCTTGGCCATGAGCAGTTCTTC. It codes for CASSSMTSGPLGHEQFF. The chain uses TRBV5-1 and TRBJ2-1; 10 bases are shared with TRBD2. CDR1 is SGHRS and CDR2 is YFSETQ in the germline V gene. The CDR3 contains 17 residues. V shed 3 bases and J 8 bases; nucleotides not matched to a gene: 14.